The 21 T cell receptor beta chains in this list originate from one sample, sequenced in a study of siplizumab effects on memory and regulatory T cells. Clones were read by immunoSEQ multiplex PCR, and TCRdb kept only the in-frame ones, dropping some. The sample consists of tens of thousands of clones, more than 75% of them appearing once. The sequencing input was naive CD8+ T cells sorted from blood. These receptors were collected from a human donor in good health.

The V and J genes are TRBV25-1 and TRBJ2-7, with 8 bases matching TRBD2. Germline CDR1 is MGHDK and CDR2 is SYGVNS. This CDR3 spans 15 amino acids. The ends lost 8 bases at V and 0 bases at J; junction bases unmatched: 9. Here the CDR3 DNA reads TGTGCCAGCGCCTCCGGGGGGGTGGGCTCCTACGAGCAGTACTTC. Protein: CASASGGVGSYEQYF.

The chain links TRBV5-5 to TRBJ2-5; D gene unclear. The CDR3 is made up of 14 amino acids. Germline lookup yields CDR1 SGHKS and CDR2 YYEKEE (reference sequence). Trimming shortened V by 3 bases and J by 5 bases, and 14 bases separated the two germline ends. The CDR3 here is CASSSRDDVETQYF. The CDR3 bases are TGTGCCAGCAGCTCCCGAGATGATGTGGAGACCCAGTACTTC.

This sequence joins TRBV7-9 and TRBJ2-2, with D possibly TRBD2 on 5 matching bases. CDR3 length: 14 amino acids. Trimming removed 2 bases at V and 4 bases at J, with 8 bases between. The germline gives CDR1 SEHNR, CDR2 FQNEAQ (reference sequence). The CDR3 nucleotides are TGTGCCAGCAGCTTAAAAGGGAGCACCGGGGAGCTGTTTTTT. Translating gives CASSLKGSTGELFF.

Only a few counts were recorded for this clone. The chain links TRBV29-1 to TRBJ1-1, with D perhaps TRBD1 (6 bases). The germline gives CDR1 SQVTM, CDR2 ANQGSEA. CDR3 length: 14 amino acids. The V end was cut by 7 bases, the J end by 0 bases, with 15 bases between. CDR3 loop: CSAPSGTLNTEAFF. CDR3 sequence (DNA): TGCAGCGCACCCTCCGGGACATTGAACACTGAAGCTTTCTTT.

The V and J genes are TRBV7-9 and TRBJ2-7, with unresolved D. Germline-derived CDR1 and CDR2 are SEHNR and FQNEAQ (reference sequence). The CDR3 runs to 14 residues. The ends were cut back, 4 bases at V and 7 bases at J, with 17 bases in the middle. CDR3 sequence (DNA): TGTGCCAGCAGCTCAACCGGGTCCCAAGGAGAGCAGTACTTC. It translates to CASSSTGSQGEQYF.

The genes are TRBV5-4 and TRBJ1-4; D not certain. CDR3 size: 12 residues. The ends were cut back, 4 bases at V and 7 bases at J, with 8 bases in the middle. Germline V CDR1 and CDR2: SGHNT, YYREEE (reference sequence). The DNA of the CDR3 is TGTGCCAGCAGCCCCCTAGGTGAAAAACTGTTTTTT. Protein sequence: CASSPLGEKLFF.

V is TRBV27 and J is TRBJ1-4; 8 nucleotides match TRBD1. Germline CDR1 MNHEY, CDR2 SMNVEV (reference sequence). Losses at the gene ends were 3 bases for V and 8 bases for J; bases not matched to a gene: 5. The CDR3 sequence is 14 residues long. CDR3 sequence: CASSLWQGAEKLFF. CDR3 DNA: TGTGCCAGCAGTTTGTGGCAGGGGGCGGAAAAACTGTTTTTT.

The chain combines TRBV7-2 with TRBJ1-1; D not certain. The CDR3 has 13 residues. Germline V gene sequence: CDR1 SGHTA, CDR2 FQGNSA. V was pared by 5 bases and J by 5 bases, with 12 bases between. CDR3 DNA: TGTGCCAGCAGCGGCCGAGGAACAACTGAAGCTTTCTTT. This codes for CASSGRGTTEAFF.

This chain connects TRBV27 to TRBJ2-7, with TRBD1 matching over 11 bases. CDR1 and CDR2 from the germline V gene are MNHEY and SMNVEV (reference sequence). The CDR3 consists of 14 residues. After removal of 5 bases from V and 2 bases from J, the junction contained 2 bases not matched to a gene. The CDR3 nucleotides are TGTGCCAGCAGTCGGGACAGGGGGGCCTACGAGCAGTACTTC. Encoded protein: CASSRDRGAYEQYF.

The CDR3 sequence is CASSFGGGTYEQYF. The DNA for the CDR3 is TGTGCCAGCAGTTTTGGTGGTGGAACCTACGAGCAGTACTTC. This chain joins TRBV27 and TRBJ2-7; no clear D. Trimming took off 3 bases at V and 2 bases at J, with 11 bases between the two ends. This CDR3 has 14 amino acids. Germline lookup yields CDR1 MNHEY and CDR2 SMNVEV (reference sequence).

The V and J genes are TRBV7-8 and TRBJ2-7; no reliable D call. V was shortened by 1 base and J by 4 bases, with 20 bases between the two germline ends. Germline V gene sequence: CDR1 SGHVS, CDR2 FQNEAQ. This CDR3 contains 17 residues. The CDR3 region is CASSLEGSSAPLYEQYF. The CDR3 bases are TGTGCCAGCAGCTTAGAGGGTTCCAGCGCACCGCTGTACGAGCAGTACTTC.

This rearrangement joins TRBV19 to TRBJ2-6, with D unclear. V dropped 6 bases and J dropped 0 bases, with 9 bases sitting between them. Per the germline V gene, CDR1 is LNHDA and CDR2 is SQIVND (reference sequence). CDR3 length: 15 amino acids. The CDR3 nucleotides are TGTGCCAGTAGCCGTAGCTACTCTGGGGCCAACGTCCTGACTTTC. Residues: CASSRSYSGANVLTF.

The chain is built from TRBV21-1 and TRBJ1-1. TRBV21-1 is annotated as a pseudogene. The CDR3 covers 16 residues. The CDR3 DNA reads as TGTGCCAGCAGCAGCGGTCCAGAACCAATGAACACTGAAGCTTTCTTT. This sequence encodes CASSSGPEPMNTEAFF.

This chain connects TRBV7-8 to TRBJ2-5; weak D call: TRBD1 (6 bases). CDR3 length: 14 residues. Germline V CDR1 and CDR2: SGHVS, FQNEAQ. Between the trimmed V and J ends, which lost 1 base and 4 bases, there was a span of 10 bases. CDR3 residues: CASSLGGPPETQYF. Here the CDR3 DNA reads TGTGCCAGCAGCTTAGGGGGGCCGCCAGAGACCCAGTACTTC.

The rearrangement joins TRBV5-4 to TRBJ2-1; tentative D call: TRBD2 (6 bases). Germline CDR1 and CDR2: SGHNT and YYREEE (reference sequence). Trimming shortened V by 4 bases and J by 8 bases, and 13 bases separated the two germline ends. The CDR3 has 13 residues. The CDR3: CASSPGGTYEQFF. For the CDR3, the DNA is TGTGCCAGCAGCCCGGGCGGGACCTATGAGCAGTTCTTC.

This clone has more than one count but fewer than ten. The J gene is TRBJ1-2, the V gene TRBV7-9; TRBD1 aligns across 10 bases. This CDR3 has 16 amino acids. V lost 5 bases, J lost 7 bases, and 13 bases stayed unmatched. Germline V lookup: CDR1 SEHNR, CDR2 FQNEAQ (reference sequence). The DNA for the CDR3 is TGTGCCAGCAGCGAACTAGGGACAGGGGATAGGGGTGGCTACACCTTC. Residues: CASSELGTGDRGGYTF.

With regard to this clone: Other DNA sequences in this specimen translate into the identical CDR3. V is TRBV19 and J is TRBJ2-7; 11 positions match TRBD1. The CDR3 covers 14 residues. Germline-derived CDR1 and CDR2 are LNHDA and SQIVND (reference sequence). J gave up 4 bases and V 5 bases, and 4 bases lay outside the gene matches. The CDR3 bases are TGTGCCAGTAGTCCGGGGACAGGGGGGTACGAGCAGTACTTC. Its protein is CASSPGTGGYEQYF.

The sample holds a few counts of this clone. The chain combines TRBV5-6 with TRBJ2-2; 7 bases map to TRBD1. This CDR3 is 14 amino acids long. J gave up 6 bases and V 4 bases, and 6 bases lay outside the gene matches. Germline V gene lookup returns CDR1 SGHDT and CDR2 YYEEEE. CDR3 sequence reads: CASSTYRGSGELFF. For the CDR3, the DNA is TGTGCCAGCAGCACATACAGGGGCTCCGGGGAGCTGTTTTTT.

The gene calls are TRBV5-6 and TRBJ2-5; D gene ambiguous. The CDR3 covers 15 residues. With 4 bases removed from V and 2 bases from J, the gap between germline ends came to 15 bases. Germline lookup yields CDR1 SGHDT and CDR2 YYEEEE. Written as DNA, the CDR3 is TGTGCCAGCAGCCCCTCGGGTCTCACGCAAGAGACCCAGTACTTC. Protein: CASSPSGLTQETQYF.

This chain connects TRBV27 to TRBJ2-5; no clear D gene. The assigned J gene may be wrong: the sequence end matches TRBJ2-7 better. CDR1 and CDR2 from the germline V gene are MNHEY and SMNVEV (reference sequence). This CDR3 spans 14 amino acids. CDR3 residues: CASSFGIAPYEQYF. In nucleotides, the CDR3 is TGTGCCAGCAGTTTTGGGATAGCCCCCTACGAGCAGTACTTC.

The chain uses TRBV18 and TRBJ2-5; the D gene is possibly TRBD1 (5 bases). V lost 0 bases and J lost 1, with 9 bases in between. The CDR3 totals 15 residues. Germline lookup yields CDR1 KGHSH and CDR2 LQKENI. The CDR3 DNA sequence: TGTGCCAGCTCACCACCTCCAGGGTCCCAAGAGACCCAGTACTTC. Translated: CASSPPPGSQETQYF. Filled out from reference TRBV18 and TRBJ2-5, the complete variable domain reads NAGVMQNPRHLVRRRGQEARLRCSPMKGHSHVYWYRQLPEEGLKFMVYLQKENIIDESGMPKERFSAEFPKEGPSILRIQQVVRGDSAAYFCASSPPPGSQETQYFGPGTRLLVL.